These T cell receptor beta chains were read from a single sample in a study of Tregs in tolerant kidney transplant recipients. Clones were sequenced by immunoSEQ multiplex PCR, and TCRdb holds only the in-frame ones, with some missing. The data show around 63,000 clones, approximately 85% seen once. This specimen was Tregs from blood, taken before the transplant. All receptors derive from a human donor who received a combined kidney and bone marrow transplant. Each CDR3 is given with its conserved first and last residue. D genes are given only for firm matches. The size of a clone is reported for some rows only, either as once, few or many, or as a class for expanded clones.

size: NA
D: TRBD2
J: TRBJ2-3
V: TRBV2
DNA: TGTGCCAGCAGCCCAGGCGGGGGGACAGATACGCAGTATTTT
CDR3: CASSPGGGTDTQYF

size: few
D: TRBD1
J: TRBJ1-4
V: TRBV19
DNA: TGTGCCAGTAGTCTCCGCCTGGTGGGGACAGGGCAAGTTGGGGGTGAAAAACTGTTTTTT
CDR3: CASSLRLVGTGQVGGEKLFF

size: NA
D: TRBD2
J: TRBJ2-1
V: TRBV7-9
DNA: TGTGTGGCTAGCGGGATTTTCGGCTCCTACAATGAGCAGTTCTTC
CDR3: CVASGIFGSYNEQFF

size: NA
D: NA
J: TRBJ2-1
V: TRBV5-6
DNA: TGTGCCAGCAGCCCGACTAACTCCTACAATGAGCAGTTCTTC
CDR3: CASSPTNSYNEQFF

size: medium-sized
D: TRBD1
J: TRBJ2-2
V: TRBV6-6
DNA: TGTGCCAGCCGACAGGGGTGGACCGGGGAGCTGTTTTTT
CDR3: CASRQGWTGELFF

size: NA
D: TRBD2
J: TRBJ2-7
V: TRBV11-2
DNA: TGTGCCAGCAGCCCCCTCCGTGGGGTAGCGGGGGGACTCCCATACGAGCAGTACTTC
CDR3: CASSPLRGVAGGLPYEQYF

size: NA
D: TRBD1
J: TRBJ1-2
V: TRBV29-1
DNA: TGCAGCGTCGAAGGGGGCGAAGGCTATGGCTACACCTTC
CDR3: CSVEGGEGYGYTF

size: NA
D: TRBD1
J: TRBJ1-3
V: TRBV6-1
DNA: TGTGCCAGCAGGAGACAGGGGGCATCTGGAAACACCATATATTTT
CDR3: CASRRQGASGNTIYF

size: NA
D: NA
J: TRBJ2-7
V: TRBV11-3
DNA: TGTGCCAGCAGCCCCGGGGGCGATCCCTACGAGCAGTACTTC
CDR3: CASSPGGDPYEQYF

size: NA
D: NA
J: TRBJ1-1
V: TRBV6-5
DNA: TGTGCCAGCAGTTACTCGGGCCGTGAAGCTTTCTTT
CDR3: CASSYSGREAFF

size: NA
D: NA
J: TRBJ1-2
V: TRBV5-6
DNA: TGTGCCAGCAGCTTGAGCCTCCTTAACTATGGCTACACCTTC
CDR3: CASSLSLLNYGYTF

size: NA
D: NA
J: TRBJ1-4
V: TRBV12-5
DNA: TGTGCTAGTGGTCCTCCCGGGACGGCTAATGAAAAACTGTTTTTT
CDR3: CASGPPGTANEKLFF

size: NA
D: NA
J: TRBJ2-1
V: TRBV18
DNA: TGTGCCAGCTCACCGGGACGGGCCCACAATGAGCAGTTCTTC
CDR3: CASSPGRAHNEQFF

size: NA
D: NA
J: TRBJ2-7
V: TRBV5-6
DNA: TGTGCCAGCAGCTTGCGAAGGACGAGCTCCTACGAGCAGTACTTC
CDR3: CASSLRRTSSYEQYF

size: NA
D: NA
J: TRBJ1-3
V: TRBV5-6
DNA: TGTGCCAGCAGCTTGGATTTATCTGGAAACACCATATATTTT
CDR3: CASSLDLSGNTIYF

size: NA
D: TRBD1
J: TRBJ1-3
V: TRBV4-1
DNA: TGCGCCAGCAGCCAAGTTCCCGACAGGGACTCTGGAAACACCATATATTTT
CDR3: CASSQVPDRDSGNTIYF

size: NA
D: NA
J: TRBJ1-2
V: TRBV5-1
DNA: TGCGCCAGCAGCTTGGAGGGCGTCTCCGACTATGGCTACACCTTC
CDR3: CASSLEGVSDYGYTF

size: NA
D: NA
J: TRBJ2-4
V: TRBV27
DNA: TGTGCCAGCAGTACGGCCAGGGTAGGAAACATTCAGTACTTC
CDR3: CASSTARVGNIQYF

size: NA
D: NA
J: TRBJ1-5
V: TRBV6-5
DNA: TGTGCCAGCAGTTACTCGATACAGATGCCCCAGCATTTT
CDR3: CASSYSIQMPQHF

size: NA
D: NA
J: TRBJ1-2
V: TRBV28
DNA: TGTGCCAGCAGTTTAAGACGGGACTATGGCTACACCTTC
CDR3: CASSLRRDYGYTF

size: NA
D: NA
J: TRBJ1-5
V: TRBV29-1
DNA: TGCAGCGTTTGGGAAGAGGGGGGTTCCAATCAGCCCCAGCATTTT
CDR3: CSVWEEGGSNQPQHF

size: NA
D: NA
J: TRBJ2-7
V: TRBV30
DNA: TGTGCCTGGAGTGACCCCGTGGCAGGCAACGAGCAGTACTTC
CDR3: CAWSDPVAGNEQYF

size: NA
D: TRBD1
J: TRBJ1-1
V: TRBV7-2
DNA: TGTGCCAGCAGCCCAGACAGGGCGAACACTGAAGCTTTCTTT
CDR3: CASSPDRANTEAFF

size: NA
D: TRBD2
J: TRBJ2-3
V: TRBV5-6
DNA: TGTGCCAGCAGCCGGGCGACTAGCGGGAGATGGGCAGATACGCAGTATTTT
CDR3: CASSRATSGRWADTQYF

size: NA
D: NA
J: TRBJ1-1
V: TRBV7-9
DNA: TGTGCCAGCAGCTTACTCTCAGGGTCTGAAGCTTTCTTT
CDR3: CASSLLSGSEAFF

size: NA
D: TRBD2
J: TRBJ2-1
V: TRBV6-5
DNA: TGTGCCAGCAGATCGGGACTAGCGGGCGATGAGCAGTTCTTC
CDR3: CASRSGLAGDEQFF

size: once
D: TRBD1
J: TRBJ2-7
V: TRBV6-5
DNA: TGTGCCAGCAGTTACTCCTTTCAGGGGGACTCCTACGAGCAGTACTTC
CDR3: CASSYSFQGDSYEQYF

size: NA
D: NA
J: TRBJ2-7
V: TRBV6-6
DNA: TGTGCCAGCGTAGGGAATGGGGCCTACGAGCAGTACTTC
CDR3: CASVGNGAYEQYF

size: NA
D: TRBD1
J: TRBJ1-5
V: TRBV29-1
DNA: TGCAGCGTTGAGGCAGGGGGGGGTCAGCCCCAGCATTTT
CDR3: CSVEAGGGQPQHF

size: NA
D: NA
J: TRBJ2-3
V: TRBV6-6
DNA: TGTGCCAGCAGTTACCGGACAGTAGATACGCAGTATTTT
CDR3: CASSYRTVDTQYF

size: once
D: TRBD1
J: TRBJ1-5
V: TRBV6-6
DNA: TGTGCCGGCAGTTATACTAGACAGGGTAGGGATCAGCCCCAGCATTTT
CDR3: CAGSYTRQGRDQPQHF

size: NA
D: NA
J: TRBJ2-7
V: TRBV13
DNA: TGTGCCAGCAGCTTAGGGGGGCTGACAGAGAGTAACTACGAGCAGTACTTC
CDR3: CASSLGGLTESNYEQYF

size: NA
D: TRBD2
J: TRBJ2-3
V: TRBV28
DNA: TGTGCCAGCAGAATAGGAGCCCCTCGGGGGGCAGATACGCAGTATTTT
CDR3: CASRIGAPRGADTQYF

size: NA
D: TRBD1
J: TRBJ1-1
V: TRBV9
DNA: TGTGCCAGCAGCGGCCCGGGGACAGGAAACATGAACACTGAAGCTTTCTTT
CDR3: CASSGPGTGNMNTEAFF

size: NA
D: NA
J: TRBJ2-5
V: TRBV7-2
DNA: TGTGCCAGCAGCTTAGCGGACACTTGGGCGGTGCAGTACTTC
CDR3: CASSLADTWAVQYF

size: NA
D: NA
J: TRBJ2-1
V: TRBV5-6
DNA: TGTGCCAGCAGCTTGGACCCTTTCCCCTACAATGAGCAGTTCTTC
CDR3: CASSLDPFPYNEQFF

size: NA
D: NA
J: TRBJ1-5
V: TRBV7-9
DNA: TGTGCCAGCAGCGTCCAGGGGATTTTTCAGCCCCAGCATTTT
CDR3: CASSVQGIFQPQHF

size: few
D: NA
J: TRBJ2-1
V: TRBV10-3
DNA: TGTGCCCTCAGTGAGATAGGGGGGGGGAGCTCCTACAATGAGCAGTTCTTC
CDR3: CALSEIGGGSSYNEQFF

size: NA
D: TRBD2
J: TRBJ2-5
V: TRBV5-4
DNA: TGTGCCAGCAGTCGGGGCGGACTAGCGGGGGTCCAAGAGACCCAGTACTTC
CDR3: CASSRGGLAGVQETQYF

size: NA
D: NA
J: TRBJ2-4
V: TRBV6-6
DNA: TGTGCCAGCAGTTACCCGGAGTCCAAAAACATTCAGTACTTC
CDR3: CASSYPESKNIQYF